These 23 T cell receptor beta chains originate from one sample sequenced in a study of T cell responses to AZD1222 COVID-19 vaccine. Sequencing was performed with immunoSEQ multiplex PCR; in TCRdb, only in-frame clones are kept and a portion is missing. There are approximately 180,000 clones in the sample; about 88% occur only once, and about 25% lies in the top ten. This specimen was peripheral blood, taken 28 days after the second AZD1222 dose. These receptors all come from an adult who received the AZD1222 COVID-19 vaccine.

The chain uses TRBV7-9 and TRBJ2-2, with D possibly being TRBD2 (6 bases). Trimming stripped 1 base from V and 4 bases from J, with 13 bases between. This CDR3 spans 16 amino acids. Germline CDR1 and CDR2: SEHNR and FQNEAQ (reference sequence). The chain's CDR3 is CASSLGLGLSTGELFF. The CDR3, as DNA: TGTGCCAGCAGCTTAGGGTTGGGACTGTCCACCGGGGAGCTGTTTTTT.

The chain combines TRBV6-5 with TRBJ2-3, with TRBD2 matching over 7 bases. The germline CDR1 and CDR2 sequences are MNHEY and SVGAGI. Trimming took 11 bases from V and 3 from J; bases not matched to a gene: 5. The CDR3 contains 12 residues. Here the CDR3 DNA reads TGTGCCGTGTCGCGGGGGACAGATACGCAGTATTTT. Translated, it gives CAVSRGTDTQYF.

The V call is TRBV6-5, the J call TRBJ2-7, with D possibly being TRBD1 or TRBD2 (5 bases each). Germline V lookup: CDR1 MNHEY, CDR2 SVGAGI. The CDR3 is 13 amino acids. Deletions cut 4 bases from V and 9 bases from J, with 16 bases between. The CDR3 here is CASSSRDGFRQYF. The CDR3 DNA is TGTGCCAGCAGTTCCCGGGACGGTTTTCGGCAGTACTTC.

This chain joins TRBV2 and TRBJ2-5; 11 nucleotides match TRBD1. This CDR3 comprises 15 residues. With 3 bases clipped from V and 6 bases from J, the junction kept 6 bases outside the gene matches. Germline assignment: CDR1 SNHLY and CDR2 FYNNEI. The CDR3 DNA follows: TGTGCCAGCAGTGACAGGACAGGGGGCGGAAAGACCCAGTACTTC. Translation gives CASSDRTGGGKTQYF.

This clone was observed once. CDR3 bases: TGTGCCAGCAGCCCGCGATCCGGGACAGACGCTGAAGCTTTCTTT. This translates into CASSPRSGTDAEAFF. The rearrangement links TRBV7-3 to TRBJ1-1, with 7 bases aligning to TRBD1. V was pared by 5 bases and J by 6 bases, with 12 bases of the junction left unmatched. The CDR3 contains 15 residues. CDR1 is SGHTA and CDR2 is FQGTGA in the germline V gene.

The chain couples TRBV19 to TRBJ2-7; D possibly corresponds to TRBD1 (6 bases). Germline CDR1 LNHDA, CDR2 SQIVND (reference sequence). Trimming pared 0 bases from V and 3 bases from J, leaving 9 bases between. CDR3 size: 14 residues. The CDR3 protein is CASSIDYRDYEQYF. CDR3 coding DNA: TGTGCCAGTAGTATAGATTACAGGGACTACGAGCAGTACTTC.

V and J are TRBV6-5 and TRBJ2-3; no definite D call. The CDR3 extends over 13 amino acids. In germline, CDR1 is MNHEY, CDR2 SVGAGI. V lost 6 bases to trimming and J lost 4 bases, with 11 bases between them. The DNA of the CDR3 is TGTGCCAGCAGCGGGCGGAACGCAGATACGCAGTATTTT. It yields the protein CASSGRNADTQYF.

This chain joins TRBV7-3 and TRBJ2-7, with TRBD2 matching 8 bases. The CDR3 contains 16 residues. CDR1 is SGHTA, CDR2 FQGTGA, per germline. The ends lost 6 bases at V and 2 bases at J; junction bases unmatched: 12. The CDR3, as DNA: TGTGCCAGCAGTTCAACGGGACTAGGCGAAACCTACGAGCAGTACTTC. Amino acid sequence: CASSSTGLGETYEQYF.

The chain has TRBV28 and TRBJ1-1; D is unresolved. The germline V gene encodes CDR1 MDHEN and CDR2 SYDVKM. The V and J ends lost 5 bases and 4 bases respectively, with 17 bases between them. The CDR3 is 15 amino acids. The CDR3 loop is CASSPPGARSTEAFF. The CDR3 DNA follows: TGTGCCAGCAGTCCCCCGGGTGCCAGGTCCACTGAAGCTTTCTTT.

This chain links TRBV15 with TRBJ2-3, with D perhaps TRBD1 or TRBD2 (6 bases each). Between the trimmed V and J ends, which lost 3 bases and 3 bases, there was a span of 16 bases. This CDR3 is built from 16 residues. Looked up from germline, CDR1 is LNHNV and CDR2 is YYDKDF (reference sequence). CDR3 protein: CATSRGERGVTDTQYF. The CDR3 DNA reads as TGTGCCACCAGCAGGGGCGAGAGGGGGGTTACAGATACGCAGTATTTT.

The chain's CDR3 is CASSLGGSVYEQYF. The CDR3 DNA reads as TGTGCCAGCAGTTTGGGGGGATCGGTCTACGAGCAGTACTTC. The chain combines TRBV6-5 with TRBJ2-7; D might be TRBD2 (6 bases). The CDR3 is 14 residues long. Per the germline V gene, CDR1 is MNHEY and CDR2 is SVGAGI. The ends were cut back, 4 bases at V and 3 bases at J, with 13 bases in the middle.

The rearrangement uses TRBV19 and TRBJ1-5, with D perhaps matching TRBD1 (5 bases). V was cut by 9 bases and J by 4 bases, with 10 bases left in between. The CDR3 sequence is 12 residues long. The germline CDR1 and CDR2 sequences are LNHDA and SQIVND (reference sequence). The CDR3 loop is CASGGGNQPQHF. In DNA, the CDR3 is TGTGCCAGCGGGGGGGGGAATCAGCCCCAGCATTTT.

The gene calls are TRBV7-9 and TRBJ2-3; no definite D call. Trimming removed 5 bases at V and 4 bases at J, with 10 bases between. The CDR3 runs to 13 residues. Germline V gene data show CDR1 as SEHNR and CDR2 as FQNEAQ (reference sequence). CDR3 DNA sequence: TGTGCCAGCAGCCCAGCCCTACCAGATACGCAGTATTTT. Its translation is CASSPALPDTQYF.

V and J are TRBV25-1 and TRBJ2-5; 7 positions match TRBD2. Germline CDR1 and CDR2: MGHDK and SYGVNS. The CDR3 runs to 16 residues. The ends lost 6 bases at V and 5 bases at J; junction bases unmatched: 15. The CDR3 bases are TGTGCCAGCAGCCTTGGAACCGGCGGGAGACGGGAGACCCAGTACTTC. Its protein product is CASSLGTGGRRETQYF.

This sequence joins TRBV3-1 (or the pseudogene TRBV3-2) and TRBJ2-7, with a weak D call TRBD1 (5 bases). Germline V gene data show CDR1 as LGHDT and CDR2 as YNNKEL (reference sequence). Between the trimmed V and J ends, which lost 1 base and 1 base, there was a span of 11 bases. The CDR3 runs 15 residues. CDR3 loop: CASSQGRGGSYEQYF. The CDR3 nucleotides are TGTGCCAGCAGCCAAGGTAGGGGCGGATCCTACGAGCAGTACTTC.

V is TRBV4-2 and J is TRBJ2-7; D is perhaps TRBD2 (9 bases). Germline V gives CDR1 LGHNA, CDR2 YNFKEQ. V lost 1 base and J lost 11, with 21 bases in between. The CDR3 contains 15 residues. DNA of the CDR3: TGTGCCAGCAGCCAAGGAGGCGGGGGGGACAGGCCCAAGTACTTC. Its protein product is CASSQGGGGDRPKYF.

This rearrangement joins TRBV6-1 to TRBJ2-2; perhaps TRBD1 as D (5 bases). Germline V CDR1 and CDR2: MNHNS, SASEGT. CDR3 size: 15 residues. Between the trimmed V and J ends, which lost 1 base and 7 bases, there was a span of 13 bases. CDR3 sequence (DNA): TGTGCCAGCAGTGAAGTGCCAGGGAAGATCGGGGAGCTGTTTTTT. Protein product: CASSEVPGKIGELFF.

The chain employs TRBV11-1 and TRBJ2-5; D is ambiguous. The CDR3 spans 15 residues. Per germline, CDR1 SGHAT and CDR2 FQDESV (reference sequence). The germline V and J ends were trimmed by 4 bases and 5 bases, with 17 bases remaining between them. The CDR3 DNA reads as TGTGCCAGCAGCTCCCGATCGACGGTCCGGGAGACCCAGTACTTC. It codes for CASSSRSTVRETQYF.

V and J are TRBV7-6 and TRBJ2-5; 11 bases agree with TRBD1. Germline V gives CDR1 SGHVS, CDR2 FNYEAQ. The V segment lost 5 bases and the J segment 0 bases; nucleotides outside the gene matches: 5. This CDR3 is 16 amino acids long. CDR3 DNA: TGTGCCAGCAGCGGCCGGGACAGGGGGTACCAAGAGACCCAGTACTTC. Protein sequence: CASSGRDRGYQETQYF.

V and J are TRBV7-9 and TRBJ2-3; D is uncertain. The CDR3 has 14 residues. Per germline, CDR1 SEHNR and CDR2 FQNEAQ (reference sequence). V lost 2 bases, J lost 2 bases, and 8 bases lay in between. Here the CDR3 reads CASSLIGPTDTQYF. The DNA of the CDR3 is TGTGCCAGCAGCTTAATAGGGCCCACAGATACGCAGTATTTT.

This rearrangement joins TRBV5-4 to TRBJ1-2; D unclear. The V gene's germline CDR1 is SGHNT and CDR2 YYREEE (reference sequence). This CDR3 comprises 14 residues. V shed 0 bases and J shed 4 bases, with 10 bases lying between them. CDR3 DNA: TGTGCCAGCAGCTTGGAGGCGCCATCCTATGGCTACACCTTC. Its translation is CASSLEAPSYGYTF.

Details on this clone: At one boundary the junction diverges from the germline segment, which might be a read error. The chain recombines TRBV7-7 with TRBJ2-3, with D possibly being TRBD2 (6 bases). Germline V gene lookup returns CDR1 SSHAT and CDR2 FNYEAQ (reference sequence). The CDR3 is 14 residues long. The CDR3 protein is CASSLGRDTDTQYF. DNA for the CDR3: TGTGCTAGCAGCTTAGGGCGGGACACAGATACGCAGTATTTT. The whole variable domain, remainder taken from reference TRBV7-7 and TRBJ2-3, is GAGVSQSPRYKVTKRGQDVTLRCDPISSHATLYWYQQALGQGPEFLTYFNYEAQPDKSGLPSDRFSAERPEGSISTLTIQRTEQRDSAMYRCASSLGRDTDTQYFGPGTRLTVL.

This clone turned up a few times. This chain joins TRBV7-2 and TRBJ2-7; 8 bases fit TRBD2. The CDR3 is 15 residues long. CDR1 and CDR2 (germline): SGHTA, FQGNSA. Trimming cost V 0 bases and J 4 bases; bases outside gene matches: 5. The CDR3 nucleotides read TGTGCCAGCAGCTTAGCACTAGCGGACCCGTACGAGCAGTACTTC. Residues: CASSLALADPYEQYF. The full variable domain, rest sourced from reference TRBV7-2 and TRBJ2-7, is GAGVSQSPSNKVTEKGKDVELRCDPISGHTALYWYRQSLGQGLEFLIYFQGNSAPDKSGLPSDRFSAERTGGSVSTLTIQRTQQEDSAVYLCASSLALADPYEQYFGPGTRLTVT.